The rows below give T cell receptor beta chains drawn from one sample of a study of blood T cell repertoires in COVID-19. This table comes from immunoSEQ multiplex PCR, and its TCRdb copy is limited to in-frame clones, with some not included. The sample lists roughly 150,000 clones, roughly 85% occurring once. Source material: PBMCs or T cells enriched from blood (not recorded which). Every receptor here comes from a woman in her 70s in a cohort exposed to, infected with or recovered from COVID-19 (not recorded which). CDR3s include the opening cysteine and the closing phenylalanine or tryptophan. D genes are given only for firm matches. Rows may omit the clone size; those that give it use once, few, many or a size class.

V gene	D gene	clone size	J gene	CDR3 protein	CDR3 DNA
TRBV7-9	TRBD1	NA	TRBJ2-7	CASSDRVLGYEQYF	TGTGCCAGCAGCGACAGGGTACTCGGCTACGAGCAGTACTTC
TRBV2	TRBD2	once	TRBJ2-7	CASSEDGLAGVDEQYF	TGTGCCAGCAGTGAGGACGGACTAGCGGGAGTGGACGAGCAGTACTTC
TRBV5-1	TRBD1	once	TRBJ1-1	CASSSQGTNTEAFF	TGCGCCAGCAGCTCACAGGGGACCAACACTGAAGCTTTCTTT
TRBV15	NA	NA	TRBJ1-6	CATSRGVISPLHF	TGTGCCACCAGCAGAGGAGTAATATCACCCCTCCACTTT
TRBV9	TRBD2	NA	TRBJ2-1	CASSATSGDYNEQFF	TGTGCCAGCAGCGCGACTAGCGGGGATTACAATGAGCAGTTCTTC
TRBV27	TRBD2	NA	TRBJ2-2	CARGLTPNTGELFF	TGTGCCAGGGGACTAACCCCGAACACCGGGGAGCTGTTTTTT
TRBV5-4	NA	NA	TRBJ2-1	CASSLDQQGRSNEQFF	TGTGCCAGCAGCTTGGATCAGCAGGGTCGGAGCAATGAGCAGTTCTTC
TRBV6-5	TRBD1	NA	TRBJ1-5	CASTPGGISNQPQHF	TGTGCCAGCACCCCAGGGGGCATTAGCAATCAGCCCCAGCATTTT
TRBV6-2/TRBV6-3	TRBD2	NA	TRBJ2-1	CASSPGTRGVGQFF	TGTGCCAGCAGCCCCGGGACTAGAGGGGTAGGGCAGTTCTTC
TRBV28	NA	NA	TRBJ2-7	CASSLLQGYEQYF	TGTGCCAGCAGTCTACTACAGGGATACGAGCAGTACTTC
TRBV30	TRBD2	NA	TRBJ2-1	CAWGRLARNEQFF	TGTGCCTGGGGGCGACTAGCCCGGAATGAGCAGTTCTTC
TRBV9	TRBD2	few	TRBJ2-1	CASSVVVLADRNEQFF	TGTGCCAGCAGCGTAGTAGTACTAGCGGACCGTAATGAGCAGTTCTTC
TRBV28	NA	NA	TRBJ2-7	CASSLRGYEQYF	TGTGCCAGCAGTTTAAGGGGCTACGAGCAGTACTTC
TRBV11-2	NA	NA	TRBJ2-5	CASSLAGRQETQYF	TGTGCCAGCAGCTTAGCAGGTAGACAAGAGACCCAGTACTTC
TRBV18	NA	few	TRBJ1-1	CASSPGNAGIREAFF	TGTGCCAGCTCACCAGGGAACGCAGGGATACGTGAAGCTTTCTTT
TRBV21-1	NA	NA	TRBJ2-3	CASSKWGRTSGLTDTQYF	TGTGCCAGCAGCAAATGGGGTAGGACTAGCGGGCTCACAGATACGCAGTATTTT
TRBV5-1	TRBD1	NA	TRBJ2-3	CASSLGDRGNADTQYF	TGCGCCAGCAGCTTGGGGGACAGGGGGAACGCAGATACGCAGTATTTT
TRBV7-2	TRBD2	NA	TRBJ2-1	CASSLVAGDSYNEQFF	TGTGCCAGCAGCTTAGTAGCGGGAGACTCCTACAATGAGCAGTTCTTC
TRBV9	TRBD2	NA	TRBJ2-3	CASSVGAGAHSTDTQYF	TGTGCCAGCAGCGTAGGGGCGGGAGCTCATAGCACAGATACGCAGTATTTT
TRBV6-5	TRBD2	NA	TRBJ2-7	CASSYSTSGVLEQYF	TGTGCCAGCAGTTACAGCACTAGCGGGGTGTTGGAGCAGTACTTC
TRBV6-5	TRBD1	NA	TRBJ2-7	CASSYLGTGGGEQYF	TGTGCCAGCAGTTACCTTGGGACAGGGGGCGGCGAGCAGTACTTC
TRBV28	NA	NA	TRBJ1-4	CASSLYSLGGMVEKLFF	TGTGCCAGCAGTTTATATTCCCTCGGGGGAATGGTTGAAAAACTGTTTTTT
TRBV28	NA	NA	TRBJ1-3	CASVRAPSGNTIYF	TGTGCCAGCGTGAGGGCGCCCTCTGGAAACACCATATATTTT
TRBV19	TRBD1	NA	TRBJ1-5	CASSPGTGGMSQPQHF	TGTGCCAGTAGCCCCGGGACAGGGGGGATGTCTCAGCCCCAGCATTTT
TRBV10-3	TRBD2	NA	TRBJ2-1	CAISGTWGLAGRNEQFF	TGTGCCATCAGTGGAACCTGGGGGCTAGCGGGAAGGAATGAGCAGTTCTTC
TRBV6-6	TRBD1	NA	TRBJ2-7	CAIASQGIHEQYF	TGTGCCATCGCCTCACAGGGGATTCACGAGCAGTACTTC
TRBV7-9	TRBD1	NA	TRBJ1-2	CASSLKDRMWDYGYTF	TGTGCCAGCAGCTTAAAGGACAGGATGTGGGACTATGGCTACACCTTC
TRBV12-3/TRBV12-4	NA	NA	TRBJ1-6	CASSWTEGSPLHF	TGTGCCAGCAGCTGGACAGAGGGGTCACCCCTCCACTTT
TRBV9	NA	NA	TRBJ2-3	CASSPTVAFYSTDTQYF	TGTGCCAGCAGCCCGACAGTGGCCTTCTATAGCACAGATACGCAGTATTTT
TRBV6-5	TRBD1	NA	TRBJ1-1	CASTAPRGARAFF	TGTGCCAGCACCGCACCCAGGGGGGCGCGAGCTTTCTTT
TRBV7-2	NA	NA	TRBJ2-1	CASSLGQGTNNEQFF	TGTGCCAGCAGCTTAGGCCAGGGAACCAACAATGAGCAGTTCTTC
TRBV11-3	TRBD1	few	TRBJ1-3	CASSPGQGSGNTIYF	TGTGCCAGCAGCCCTGGACAGGGCTCTGGAAACACCATATATTTT
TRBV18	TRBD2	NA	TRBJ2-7	CASSPSASGDYEQYF	TGTGCCAGCTCACCATCCGCTAGCGGGGACTACGAGCAGTACTTC
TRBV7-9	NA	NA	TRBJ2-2	CASSLVLGYQTGELFF	TGTGCCAGCAGCTTAGTTTTGGGCTACCAGACCGGGGAGCTGTTTTTT
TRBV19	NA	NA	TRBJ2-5	CASSVERSQETQYF	TGTGCCAGTAGTGTTGAGCGGTCGCAAGAGACCCAGTACTTC
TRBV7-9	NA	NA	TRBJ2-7	CASSFDSSYEQYF	TGTGCCAGCAGCTTCGACAGCTCCTACGAGCAGTACTTC
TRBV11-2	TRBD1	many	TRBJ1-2	CASSSTGGNYGYTF	TGTGCCAGCAGCTCTACAGGGGGGAACTATGGCTACACCTTC
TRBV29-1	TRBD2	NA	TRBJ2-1	CSVYSGRASYNEQFF	TGCAGCGTTTATAGCGGGAGGGCCTCCTACAATGAGCAGTTCTTC
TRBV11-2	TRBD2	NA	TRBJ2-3	CASSLTGMTGGPVTDTQYF	TGTGCCAGCAGCTTAACGGGGATGACGGGAGGGCCCGTCACAGATACGCAGTATTTT
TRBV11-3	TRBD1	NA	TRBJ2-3	CASSFSFERQGASTDTQYF	TGTGCCAGCAGCTTTTCTTTTGAGCGACAGGGGGCTAGCACAGATACGCAGTATTTT
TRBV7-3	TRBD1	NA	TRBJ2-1	CASSLGTGGSEQFF	TGTGCCAGCAGCCTTGGGACAGGGGGGAGTGAGCAGTTCTTC
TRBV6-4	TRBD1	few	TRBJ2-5	CASPDRVETQYF	TGTGCCAGCCCGGACAGGGTTGAGACCCAGTACTTC
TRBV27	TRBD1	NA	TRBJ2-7	CASSQTGGRLYEQYF	TGTGCCAGCAGTCAAACAGGGGGACGGCTCTACGAGCAGTACTTC
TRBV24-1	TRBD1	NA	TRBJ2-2	CATSDSSGGSAGELFF	TGTGCCACCAGTGATTCCTCAGGGGGCAGCGCCGGGGAGCTGTTTTTT
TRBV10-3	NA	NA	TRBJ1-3	CAIRRVEGNTIYF	TGTGCCATCAGGAGAGTTGAGGGAAACACCATATATTTT